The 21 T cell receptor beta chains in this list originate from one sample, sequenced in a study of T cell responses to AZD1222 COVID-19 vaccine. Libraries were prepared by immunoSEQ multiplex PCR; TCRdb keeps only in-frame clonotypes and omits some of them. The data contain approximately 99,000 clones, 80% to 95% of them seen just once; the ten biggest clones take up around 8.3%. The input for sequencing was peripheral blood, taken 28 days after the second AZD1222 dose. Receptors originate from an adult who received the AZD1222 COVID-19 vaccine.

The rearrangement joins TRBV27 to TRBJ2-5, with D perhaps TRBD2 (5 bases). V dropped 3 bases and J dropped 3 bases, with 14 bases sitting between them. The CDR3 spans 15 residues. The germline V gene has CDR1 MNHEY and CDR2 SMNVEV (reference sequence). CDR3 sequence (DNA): TGTGCCAGCAGTTTCTTCGCTAGCTTTAAAGAGACCCAGTACTTC. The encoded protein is CASSFFASFKETQYF.

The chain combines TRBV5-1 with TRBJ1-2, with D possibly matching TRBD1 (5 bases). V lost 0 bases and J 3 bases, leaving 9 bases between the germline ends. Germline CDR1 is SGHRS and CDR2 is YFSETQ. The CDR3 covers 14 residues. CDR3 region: CASSLGDVDYGYTF. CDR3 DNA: TGCGCCAGCAGCTTGGGGGACGTAGACTATGGCTACACCTTC.

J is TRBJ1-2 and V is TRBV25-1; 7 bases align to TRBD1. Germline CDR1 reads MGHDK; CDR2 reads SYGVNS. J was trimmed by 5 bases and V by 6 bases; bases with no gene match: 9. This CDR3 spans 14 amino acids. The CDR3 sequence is CASSVTGVGYGYTF. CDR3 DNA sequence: TGTGCCAGCAGCGTAACAGGGGTTGGTTATGGCTACACCTTC.

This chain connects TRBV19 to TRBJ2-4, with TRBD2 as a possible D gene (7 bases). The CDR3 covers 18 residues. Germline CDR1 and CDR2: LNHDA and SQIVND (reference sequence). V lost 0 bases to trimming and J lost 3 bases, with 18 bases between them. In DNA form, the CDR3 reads TGTGCCAGTAGTATAGATCCACAAGGCGGGGGACACAAAAACATTCAGTACTTC. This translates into CASSIDPQGGGHKNIQYF. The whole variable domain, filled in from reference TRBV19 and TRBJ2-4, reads DGGITQSPKYLFRKEGQNVTLSCEQNLNHDAMYWYRQDPGQGLRLIYYSQIVNDFQKGDIAEGYSVSREKKESFPLTVTSAQKNPTAFYLCASSIDPQGGGHKNIQYFGAGTRLSVL.

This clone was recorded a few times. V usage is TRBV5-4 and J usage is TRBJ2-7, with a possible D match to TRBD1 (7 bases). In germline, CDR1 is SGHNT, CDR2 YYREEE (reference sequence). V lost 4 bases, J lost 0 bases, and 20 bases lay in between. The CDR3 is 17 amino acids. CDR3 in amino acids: CASSLSGGGFSSYEQYF. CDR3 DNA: TGTGCCAGCAGCCTCAGCGGAGGGGGCTTCAGCTCCTACGAGCAGTACTTC.

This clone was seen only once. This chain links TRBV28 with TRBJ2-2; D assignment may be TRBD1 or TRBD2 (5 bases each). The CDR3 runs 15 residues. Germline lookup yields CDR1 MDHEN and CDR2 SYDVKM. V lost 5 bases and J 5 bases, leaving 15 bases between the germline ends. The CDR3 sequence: CASSPGTRGTGELFF. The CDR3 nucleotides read TGTGCCAGCAGTCCCGGGACGAGAGGGACCGGGGAGCTGTTTTTT. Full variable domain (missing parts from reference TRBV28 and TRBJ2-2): DVKVTQSSRYLVKRTGEKVFLECVQDMDHENMFWYRQDPGLGLRLIYFSYDVKMKEKGDIPEGYSVSREKKERFSLILESASTNQTSMYLCASSPGTRGTGELFFGEGSRLTVL.

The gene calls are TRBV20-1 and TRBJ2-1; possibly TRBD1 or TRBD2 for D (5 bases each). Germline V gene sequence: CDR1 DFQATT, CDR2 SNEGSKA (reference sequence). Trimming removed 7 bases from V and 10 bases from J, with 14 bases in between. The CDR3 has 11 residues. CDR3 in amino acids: CSVRDAWEQFF. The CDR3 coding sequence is TGCAGTGTCCGGGACGCGTGGGAGCAGTTCTTC.

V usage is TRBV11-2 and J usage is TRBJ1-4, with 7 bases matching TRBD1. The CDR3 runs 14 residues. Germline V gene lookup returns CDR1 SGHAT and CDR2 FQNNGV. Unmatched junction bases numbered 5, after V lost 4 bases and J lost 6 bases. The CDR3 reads CASSSEGAYEKLFF. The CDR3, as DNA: TGTGCCAGCAGCTCCGAGGGGGCATATGAAAAACTGTTTTTT.

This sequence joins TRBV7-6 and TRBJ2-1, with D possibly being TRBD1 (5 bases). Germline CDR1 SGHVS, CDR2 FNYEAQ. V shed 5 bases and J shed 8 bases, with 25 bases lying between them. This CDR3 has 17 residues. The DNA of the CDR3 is TGTGCCAGCAGCCCCCGTGAAGGGGCGTTTTTAATTTATGAGCAGTTCTTC. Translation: CASSPREGAFLIYEQFF.

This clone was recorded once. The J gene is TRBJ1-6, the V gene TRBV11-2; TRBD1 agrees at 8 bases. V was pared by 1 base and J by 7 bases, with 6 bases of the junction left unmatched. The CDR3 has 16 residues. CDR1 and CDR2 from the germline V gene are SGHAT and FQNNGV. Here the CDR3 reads CASSLAGGVGNSPLHF. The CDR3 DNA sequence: TGTGCCAGCAGCTTAGCAGGGGGCGTCGGGAATTCACCCCTCCACTTT.

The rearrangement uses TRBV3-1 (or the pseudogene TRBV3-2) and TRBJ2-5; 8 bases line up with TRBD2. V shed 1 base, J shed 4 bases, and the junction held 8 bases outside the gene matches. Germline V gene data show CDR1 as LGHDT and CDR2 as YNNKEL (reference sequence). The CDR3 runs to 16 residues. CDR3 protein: CASSQGTDRGGETQYF. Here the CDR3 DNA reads TGTGCCAGCAGCCAAGGGACAGACCGGGGGGGAGAGACCCAGTACTTC.

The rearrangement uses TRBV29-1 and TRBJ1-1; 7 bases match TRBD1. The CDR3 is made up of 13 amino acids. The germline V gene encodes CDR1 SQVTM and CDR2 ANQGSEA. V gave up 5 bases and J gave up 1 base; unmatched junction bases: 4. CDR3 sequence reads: CSVKTGPNTEAFF. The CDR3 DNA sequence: TGCAGCGTTAAGACAGGGCCGAACACTGAAGCTTTCTTT.

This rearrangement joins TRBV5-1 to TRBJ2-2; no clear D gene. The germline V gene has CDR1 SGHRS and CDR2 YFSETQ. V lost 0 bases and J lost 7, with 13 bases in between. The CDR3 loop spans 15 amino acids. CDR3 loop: CASSLDLGHLGELFF. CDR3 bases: TGCGCCAGCAGCTTGGATTTAGGGCACCTCGGGGAGCTGTTTTTT.

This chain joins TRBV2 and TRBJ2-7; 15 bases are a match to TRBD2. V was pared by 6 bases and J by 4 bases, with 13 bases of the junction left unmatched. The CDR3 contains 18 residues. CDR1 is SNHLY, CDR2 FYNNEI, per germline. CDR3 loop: CASSSRTSGRASRYEQYF. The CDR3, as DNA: TGTGCCAGCAGCTCTAGGACTAGCGGGAGGGCCTCCAGGTACGAGCAGTACTTC.

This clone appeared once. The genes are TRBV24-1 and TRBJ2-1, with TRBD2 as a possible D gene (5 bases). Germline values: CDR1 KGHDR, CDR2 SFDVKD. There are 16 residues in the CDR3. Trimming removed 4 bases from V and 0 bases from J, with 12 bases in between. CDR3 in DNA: TGTGCCACCAGTGACCGGGGTGGGAGCTCCTACAATGAGCAGTTCTTC. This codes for CATSDRGGSSYNEQFF.

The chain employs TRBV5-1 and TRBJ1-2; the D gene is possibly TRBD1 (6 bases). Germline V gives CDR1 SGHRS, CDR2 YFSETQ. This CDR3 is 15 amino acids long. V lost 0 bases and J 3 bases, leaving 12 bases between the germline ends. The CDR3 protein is CASSLVGGKDYGYTF. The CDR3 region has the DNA TGCGCCAGCAGCTTGGTGGGGGGCAAGGACTATGGCTACACCTTC.

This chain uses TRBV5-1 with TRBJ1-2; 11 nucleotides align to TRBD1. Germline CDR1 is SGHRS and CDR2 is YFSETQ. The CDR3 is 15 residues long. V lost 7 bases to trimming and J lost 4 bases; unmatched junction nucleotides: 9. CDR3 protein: CASGSGQGASYGYTF. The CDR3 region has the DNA TGCGCCAGCGGATCAGGACAGGGGGCGAGCTATGGCTACACCTTC.

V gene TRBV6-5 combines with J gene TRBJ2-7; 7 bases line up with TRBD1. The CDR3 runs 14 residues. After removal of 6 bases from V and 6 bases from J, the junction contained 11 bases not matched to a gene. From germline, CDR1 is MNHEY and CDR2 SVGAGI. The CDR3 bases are TGTGCCAGCAGGATACAGGGGACCTCGGGCGAGCAGTACTTC. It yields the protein CASRIQGTSGEQYF.

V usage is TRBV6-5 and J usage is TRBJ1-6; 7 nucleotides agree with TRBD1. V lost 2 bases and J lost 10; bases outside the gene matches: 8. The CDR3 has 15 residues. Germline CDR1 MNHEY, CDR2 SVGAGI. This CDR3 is CASSYEGTGVSPLHF. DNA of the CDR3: TGTGCCAGCAGTTACGAGGGTACAGGGGTCTCACCCCTCCACTTT.

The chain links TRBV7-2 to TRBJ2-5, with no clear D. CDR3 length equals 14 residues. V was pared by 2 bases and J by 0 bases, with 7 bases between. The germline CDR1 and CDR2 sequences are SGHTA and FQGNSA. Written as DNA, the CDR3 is TGTGCCAGCAGCTTACGCCGCAACCAAGAGACCCAGTACTTC. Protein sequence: CASSLRRNQETQYF. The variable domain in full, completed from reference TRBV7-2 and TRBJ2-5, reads GAGVSQSPSNKVTEKGKDVELRCDPISGHTALYWYRQSLGQGLEFLIYFQGNSAPDKSGLPSDRFSAERTGGSVSTLTIQRTQQEDSAVYLCASSLRRNQETQYFGPGTRLLVL.

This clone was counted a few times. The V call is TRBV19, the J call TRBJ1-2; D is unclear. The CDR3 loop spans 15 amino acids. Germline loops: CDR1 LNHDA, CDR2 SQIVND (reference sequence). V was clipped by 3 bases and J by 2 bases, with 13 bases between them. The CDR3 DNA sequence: TGTGCCAGTAGTATCTTCCGGCCAAAAAACTATGGCTACACCTTC. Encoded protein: CASSIFRPKNYGYTF. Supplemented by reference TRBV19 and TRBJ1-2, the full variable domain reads DGGITQSPKYLFRKEGQNVTLSCEQNLNHDAMYWYRQDPGQGLRLIYYSQIVNDFQKGDIAEGYSVSREKKESFPLTVTSAQKNPTAFYLCASSIFRPKNYGYTFGSGTRLTVV.